One and the same sample provided the 25 T cell receptor beta chains below, sequenced in a study of control samples from healthy donors and cancer patients. Clones were read by immunoSEQ multiplex PCR, and TCRdb kept only the in-frame ones, dropping some. The profile shows around 20,000 clones, 82% of them singletons. The sample comprised PBMCs. The source of these receptors is an elderly man with head and neck cancer.

This chain connects TRBV15 to TRBJ2-1; 11 bases map to TRBD2. CDR1 LNHNV and CDR2 YYDKDF come from the germline V gene (reference sequence). This CDR3 is built from 17 residues. The ends lost 1 base at V and 7 bases at J; junction bases unmatched: 9. Written as DNA, the CDR3 is TGTGCCACCAGCAGAGGGACCGGGACTAGCGGAGGAAATGAGCAGTTCTTC. Translation: CATSRGTGTSGGNEQFF. Full variable domain (outside the CDR3, taken from reference TRBV15 and TRBJ2-1): DAMVIQNPRYQVTQFGKPVTLSCSQTLNHNVMYWYQQKSSQAPKLLFHYYDKDFNNEADTPDNFQSRRPNTSFCFLDIRSPGLGDTAMYLCATSRGTGTSGGNEQFFGPGTRLTVL.

This chain uses TRBV27 with TRBJ2-2; 8 nucleotides align to TRBD2. J was trimmed by 3 bases and V by 6 bases; bases with no gene match: 6. Germline CDR1 and CDR2: MNHEY and SMNVEV (reference sequence). The CDR3 has 15 amino acids. The CDR3 loop is CASRPAGAYTGELFF. The CDR3 DNA reads as TGTGCCAGCAGACCAGCGGGGGCCTACACCGGGGAGCTGTTTTTT.

This clone was observed once. V and J are TRBV5-1 and TRBJ2-3; 10 nucleotides match TRBD2. Germline CDR1 reads SGHRS; CDR2 reads YFSETQ. The CDR3 loop spans 15 amino acids. J lost 2 bases, V lost 3 bases, and 3 bases had no gene match. CDR3 sequence: CASSYTSGVTDTQYF. For the CDR3, the DNA is TGCGCCAGCAGCTATACTAGCGGGGTCACAGATACGCAGTATTTT.

The rearrangement joins TRBV2 to TRBJ2-7; 11 bases line up with TRBD1. V dropped 7 bases and J dropped 4; count of bases not matched to a gene: 6. The CDR3 consists of 14 residues. Germline assignment: CDR1 SNHLY and CDR2 FYNNEI. The CDR3 DNA reads TGTGCCAGCACTCTGGGACAGGGGGGGTACGAGCAGTACTTC. This sequence encodes CASTLGQGGYEQYF.

The chain carries TRBV7-2 and TRBJ1-5; D is unclear. Germline CDR1 and CDR2: SGHTA and FQGNSA. Trimming took off 0 bases at V and 7 bases at J, with 13 bases between the two ends. The CDR3 sequence is 15 residues long. The CDR3 DNA reads TGTGCCAGCAGCTTAGCGCCCTTGTTAGGACAGCCCCAGCATTTT. Its translation is CASSLAPLLGQPQHF. Looking up the rest from reference TRBV7-2 and TRBJ1-5 gives the full variable domain: GAGVSQSPSNKVTEKGKDVELRCDPISGHTALYWYRQSLGQGLEFLIYFQGNSAPDKSGLPSDRFSAERTGGSVSTLTIQRTQQEDSAVYLCASSLAPLLGQPQHFGDGTRLSIL.

This sequence joins TRBV2 and TRBJ1-2, with 10 nucleotides matching TRBD1. The germline CDR1 and CDR2 sequences are SNHLY and FYNNEI. After removal of 5 bases from V and 3 bases from J, the junction contained 3 bases not matched to a gene. The CDR3 runs 14 residues. DNA of the CDR3: TGTGCCAGCAGTCCCGGGACAGGGGACTATGGCTACACCTTC. Its translation: CASSPGTGDYGYTF.

The chain employs TRBV2 and TRBJ2-1; 11 bases line up with TRBD2. The CDR3 totals 18 residues. V was pared by 6 bases and J by 0 bases, with 10 bases of the junction left unmatched. Germline V gene sequence: CDR1 SNHLY, CDR2 FYNNEI. The CDR3 here is CASSGLAGEYSSYNEQFF. The CDR3 DNA reads TGTGCCAGCAGCGGACTAGCGGGCGAATACAGCTCCTACAATGAGCAGTTCTTC.

The chain has TRBV27 and TRBJ1-2; possible D gene TRBD1, 5 bases. This CDR3 contains 15 residues. V lost 5 bases and J lost 6, with 19 bases in between. Germline V gives CDR1 MNHEY, CDR2 SMNVEV (reference sequence). For the CDR3, the DNA is TGTGCCAGCAGTCCTTGGGGGGGGGAAGAGAATGGCTACACCTTC. This sequence encodes CASSPWGGEENGYTF.

The CDR3 reads CSASPGAVTEAFF. Written as DNA, the CDR3 is TGCAGTGCTAGTCCGGGGGCGGTCACTGAAGCTTTCTTT. J is TRBJ1-1 and V is TRBV20-1; perhaps TRBD1 as D (6 bases). Germline V gene data show CDR1 as DFQATT and CDR2 as SNEGSKA (reference sequence). Deletions cut 3 bases from V and 4 bases from J, with 12 bases between. This CDR3 spans 13 amino acids.

The gene calls are TRBV15 and TRBJ2-1; D gene uncertain. Germline V gene lookup returns CDR1 LNHNV and CDR2 YYDKDF (reference sequence). CDR3 length: 14 residues. The V end was cut by 5 bases, the J end by 0 bases, with 8 bases between. The CDR3 here is CATSVLSSYNEQFF. The CDR3 DNA sequence: TGTGCCACCAGCGTATTGAGCTCCTACAATGAGCAGTTCTTC.

This chain connects TRBV10-1 to TRBJ2-7; 7 nucleotides align to TRBD1. This CDR3 contains 14 residues. The junction had 4 bases not matched to a gene; V was cut back by 2 bases and J by 3 bases. Looked up from germline, CDR1 is WNHNN and CDR2 is SYGVQD (reference sequence). The DNA of the CDR3 is TGCGCCAGCAGTGAGCGGGACAGCCTCTACGAGCAGTACTTC. Encoded protein: CASSERDSLYEQYF.

The chain couples TRBV18 to TRBJ1-6, with TRBD1 matching 9 bases. This CDR3 region has 16 residues. V lost 3 bases and J lost 3; bases outside the gene matches: 3. Germline CDR1 and CDR2: KGHSH and LQKENI. The CDR3 nucleotides are TGTGCCAGCTCACCGGGACAGGGCCTCTATAATTCACCCCTCCACTTT. Translation: CASSPGQGLYNSPLHF.

The J gene is TRBJ2-5, the V gene TRBV5-1; maybe TRBD1 (6 bases). Between the trimmed V and J ends, which lost 3 bases and 6 bases, there was a span of 15 bases. This CDR3 has 14 residues. The germline V gene encodes CDR1 SGHRS and CDR2 YFSETQ. The CDR3 sequence: CASSSGQGHKTQYF. In DNA, the CDR3 is TGCGCCAGCAGCTCCGGCCAGGGACATAAGACCCAGTACTTC.

The gene calls are TRBV2 and TRBJ1-4; D unresolved. Trimming shortened V by 3 bases and J by 0 bases, and 5 bases separated the two germline ends. This CDR3 is 14 amino acids long. Germline CDR1 reads SNHLY; CDR2 reads FYNNEI. Here the CDR3 reads CASSEGTTNEKLFF. The CDR3 nucleotides read TGTGCCAGCAGTGAGGGTACAACTAATGAAAAACTGTTTTTT.

This chain connects TRBV2 to TRBJ2-1; 7 nucleotides line up with TRBD1. The V segment lost 3 bases and the J segment 5 bases; nucleotides outside the gene matches: 10. Germline loops: CDR1 SNHLY, CDR2 FYNNEI. The CDR3 consists of 16 residues. The CDR3 is CASSDWPGQIHNEQFF. CDR3 in DNA: TGTGCCAGCAGTGACTGGCCGGGACAGATCCACAATGAGCAGTTCTTC.

The chain recombines TRBV5-1 with TRBJ2-7; D may be TRBD1 (5 bases). V gave up 0 bases and J gave up 2 bases, with 15 bases separating them. CDR3 length: 16 amino acids. The V gene's germline CDR1 is SGHRS and CDR2 YFSETQ. The CDR3 is CASSLAVGLGTYEQYF. The CDR3 DNA reads as TGCGCCAGCAGCTTGGCCGTGGGGCTTGGGACCTACGAGCAGTACTTC.

This chain connects TRBV4-3 to TRBJ2-7, with 11 bases aligning to TRBD2. V lost 2 bases to trimming and J lost 0 bases; unmatched junction nucleotides: 9. CDR3 length: 18 residues. CDR1 is LGHNA and CDR2 is YSLEER in the germline V gene. The CDR3 here is CASSQSLVSGRASYEQYF. The CDR3 DNA follows: TGCGCCAGCAGCCAATCCCTCGTTAGCGGGAGGGCCTCCTACGAGCAGTACTTC.

The CDR3 DNA is TGTGCCAGCAGCTGGGAGGGCAATCAGCCCCAGCATTTT. Translation gives CASSWEGNQPQHF. The rearrangement joins TRBV7-2 to TRBJ1-5; D is ambiguous. V lost 4 bases and J 2 bases, leaving 6 bases between the germline ends. This CDR3 contains 13 residues. The germline gives CDR1 SGHTA, CDR2 FQGNSA.

The V and J genes are TRBV15 and TRBJ1-1; 8 positions match TRBD1. The junction had 6 bases not matched to a gene; V was cut back by 3 bases and J by 3 bases. Per the germline V gene, CDR1 is LNHNV and CDR2 is YYDKDF (reference sequence). This CDR3 has 15 residues. The CDR3 loop reads CATSRDGQGDTEAFF. CDR3 nucleotide sequence: TGTGCCACCAGCAGGGATGGACAGGGTGACACTGAAGCTTTCTTT. Complete variable domain (other parts from reference TRBV15 and TRBJ1-1): DAMVIQNPRYQVTQFGKPVTLSCSQTLNHNVMYWYQQKSSQAPKLLFHYYDKDFNNEADTPDNFQSRRPNTSFCFLDIRSPGLGDTAMYLCATSRDGQGDTEAFFGQGTRLTVV.

V is TRBV27 and J is TRBJ1-5, with D unresolved. V lost 2 bases and J lost 3, with 11 bases in between. The CDR3 covers 15 residues. Germline V gives CDR1 MNHEY, CDR2 SMNVEV (reference sequence). The CDR3 DNA sequence: TGTGCCAGCAGTTTAGATGCCTTCCCCAATCAGCCCCAGCATTTT. Translated: CASSLDAFPNQPQHF.

V gene TRBV27 combines with J gene TRBJ2-7; D is possibly TRBD1 (5 bases). Germline V gene lookup returns CDR1 MNHEY and CDR2 SMNVEV (reference sequence). Trimming stripped 3 bases from V and 5 bases from J, with 14 bases between. The CDR3 covers 14 residues. CDR3 bases: TGTGCCAGCAGTTTCGACAGCTGGGCTGACGAGCAGTACTTC. Amino acids: CASSFDSWADEQYF.

V is TRBV5-4 and J is TRBJ1-2; TRBD1 might be the D (6 bases). Trimming removed 4 bases from V and 7 bases from J, with 17 bases in between. Germline CDR1 is SGHNT and CDR2 is YYREEE (reference sequence). The CDR3 extends over 14 amino acids. The CDR3 DNA reads as TGTGCCAGCAGCGGACTACAGGGTATTGTTGGCTACACCTTC. Translated: CASSGLQGIVGYTF.

This sequence joins TRBV18 and TRBJ2-3; 8 bases fit TRBD2. The CDR3 length is 14 residues. Germline CDR1 is KGHSH and CDR2 is LQKENI. Trimming cost V 4 bases and J 2 bases; bases outside gene matches: 2. CDR3 amino acids: CASSQLADTDTQYF. As DNA, the CDR3 is TGTGCCAGCTCACAACTAGCGGACACAGATACGCAGTATTTT.

J is TRBJ2-5 and V is TRBV4-3; 7 bases align to TRBD2. In germline, CDR1 is LGHNA, CDR2 YSLEER. The CDR3 runs to 15 residues. J lost 4 bases, V lost 0 bases, and 5 bases had no gene match. CDR3 in DNA: TGCGCCAGCAGCCAAGAGGGGAGGGCCGTAGAGACCCAGTACTTC. Translation: CASSQEGRAVETQYF.

V and J are TRBV25-1 and TRBJ2-7; 9 nucleotides align to TRBD2. Per the germline V gene, CDR1 is MGHDK and CDR2 is SYGVNS. The J segment lost 7 bases and the V segment lost 1 base, leaving 5 bases of the junction unmatched. This CDR3 has 14 residues. For the CDR3, the DNA is TGTGCCAGCAGTGAATTGGCGGGGGGGCTAGAGCAGTACTTC. It specifies CASSELAGGLEQYF.